The next 17 T cell receptor beta chains were all read from a single sample in a study of identical twins. Via MiXCR, TCRdb re-called the 5' RACE reads, giving one row per CDR3 protein. The sample records 1.5 million to 2 million distinct CDR3 sequences, around 29% being singletons. Material for sequencing was cord blood. These receptors were collected from a newborn girl in good health.

The chain couples TRBV21-1 to TRBJ2-5; TRBD1 is the table's D call, not checked against the DNA. TRBV21-1 is labeled a pseudogene. This CDR3 region has 14 residues. CDR3 DNA: TGTGCCAGCAGCAAAGATGGAGGGGCGAAGACCCAGTACTTC. Translating gives CASSKDGGAKTQYF.

This clonotype was observed a few times. J is TRBJ2-5 and V is TRBV4-1; 11 nucleotides agree with TRBD2. V shed 3 bases and J 2 bases; nucleotides not matched to a gene: 5. This CDR3 is built from 16 residues. Germline V gene lookup returns CDR1 MGHRA and CDR2 YSYEKL. The CDR3 is CASSHGTSGLQETQYF. Here the CDR3 DNA reads TGCGCCAGCAGCCACGGGACTAGCGGACTACAAGAGACCCAGTACTTC.

In this sample, this clonotype turned up a few times. The chain employs TRBV27 and TRBJ2-7; TRBD1 is a possible D gene (6 bases). The closer fit of TRBJ2-5 to the DNA end suggests the J call may be wrong. There are 15 residues in the CDR3. Per germline, CDR1 MNHEY and CDR2 SMNVEV (reference sequence). The CDR3 region is CASSPSTGLRETQYF. The CDR3 DNA follows: TGTGCCAGCAGTCCATCTACAGGGTTGAGGGAGACCCAGTACTTC.

This chain joins TRBV20-1 and TRBJ2-1; possible D gene TRBD2, 6 bases. Matching the DNA end better, TRBJ2-7 makes the J call doubtful. This CDR3 contains 17 residues. From germline, CDR1 is DFQATT and CDR2 SNEGSKA (reference sequence). The CDR3 bases are TGCAGTGCTAGAGATCACCTGCTTAGCGGTGGGTATAATGAGCAGTACTTC. Translation gives CSARDHLLSGGYNEQYF.

Only a few counts were recorded for this clonotype. The genes are TRBV6-5 and TRBJ2-7; 12 positions agree with TRBD2. The J segment lost 4 bases and the V segment lost 5 bases, leaving 6 bases of the junction unmatched. Germline loops: CDR1 MNHEY, CDR2 SVGAGI. The CDR3 is 15 residues long. DNA for the CDR3: TGTGCCAGCAGTCCAGGACTAGCGGGATGGTACGAGCAGTACTTC. Translating gives CASSPGLAGWYEQYF.

A remark on this clonotype: A read error may explain this, as a much larger clone is one base away. V usage is TRBV7-2 and J usage is TRBJ2-4; no reliable D call. Germline assignment: CDR1 SGHTA and CDR2 FQGNSA. The CDR3 has 15 residues. CDR3 DNA sequence: TGTGCCAGCAGCGTAGCTGTAAGCTCCTACAATGAGCAGTACTTC. It codes for CASSVAVSSYNEQYF.

V is TRBV12-3 or TRBV12-4 and J is TRBJ2-4, with 8 positions matching TRBD1. The J call could be wrong; TRBJ2-7 is a better fit for the DNA end. The CDR3 length is 15 residues. The CDR3 nucleotides are TGTGCCAGCAGCCACGGGGGACAGGCCTCCTACGAGCAGTACTTC. Amino acid sequence: CASSHGGQASYEQYF.

The chain carries TRBV27 and TRBJ2-4, with D possibly TRBD1 on 6 matching bases. V lost 2 bases and J lost 2, with 13 bases in between. CDR1 and CDR2 (germline): MNHEY, SMNVEV (reference sequence). CDR3 length: 16 amino acids. DNA for the CDR3: TGTGCCAGCAGTTTAAGCAGGGGCCCGTCCAAAAACATTCAGTACTTC. Translation: CASSLSRGPSKNIQYF.

The rearrangement joins TRBV5-1 to TRBJ1-1, with D tentatively TRBD1 (6 bases). This CDR3 spans 15 amino acids. The ends were cut back, 5 bases at V and 0 bases at J, with 14 bases in the middle. The V gene's germline CDR1 is SGHRS and CDR2 YFSETQ. The CDR3 DNA is TGCGCCAGCAGTTTCGGGACAAGCATGAACACTGAAGCTTTCTTT. This encodes CASSFGTSMNTEAFF.

The table lists this clonotype with many counts. The junction does not match germline at one end; this may be a read error. This rearrangement joins TRBV5-1 to TRBJ1-5; 7 bases are a match to TRBD1. The CDR3 extends over 14 amino acids. Germline CDR1 is SGHRS and CDR2 is YFSETQ. The CDR3 sequence is CASSLGGSNQPQHF. The CDR3 DNA is TGTGCCAGCAGTTTAGGGGGCAGCAATCAGCCCCAGCATTTT.

The sample holds many counts of this clonotype. The chain has TRBV4-2 and TRBJ1-5; D is undetermined. Trimming took 0 bases from V and 2 from J, leaving 5 bases between them. CDR3 length: 14 amino acids. Germline-derived CDR1 and CDR2 are LGHNA and YNFKEQ. This CDR3 is CASSQDGRNQPQHF. The DNA for the CDR3 is TGTGCCAGCAGCCAAGACGGACGCAATCAGCCCCAGCATTTT.

This chain joins TRBV19 and TRBJ1-1; TRBD1 aligns across 8 bases. The CDR3 covers 16 residues. Germline-derived CDR1 and CDR2 are LNHDA and SQIVND (reference sequence). The V gene end was trimmed by 8 bases and the J gene end by 1 base; junction bases not matched to a gene: 12. CDR3 protein: CASRGMDRAWNTEAFF. The CDR3 DNA follows: TGTGCCAGTCGGGGGATGGACAGGGCCTGGAACACTGAAGCTTTCTTT.

This clonotype was detected ten times or more. The chain is built from TRBV12-3 or TRBV12-4 and TRBJ2-5; 10 bases are shared with TRBD1. Trimming removed 5 bases from V and 1 base from J; junction bases left unmatched: 4. This CDR3 spans 15 amino acids. The CDR3 protein is CASSPRDRGQETQYF. In nucleotides, the CDR3 is TGTGCCAGCAGTCCCCGGGACAGGGGCCAAGAGACCCAGTACTTC.

This clonotype was observed a few times. The chain links TRBV16 to TRBJ1-2; D may be TRBD1 (5 bases). The CDR3 sequence is 16 residues long. Trimming stripped 0 bases from V and 3 bases from J, with 14 bases between. Germline assignment: CDR1 KGHSY and CDR2 FQNENV. CDR3 DNA sequence: TGTGCCAGCAGCCAATCCTTGCAGGGTTCGTACTATGGCTACACCTTC. It translates to CASSQSLQGSYYGYTF.

This rearrangement joins TRBV5-1 to TRBJ2-1; D may be TRBD1 (5 bases). V dropped 1 base and J dropped 4 bases, with 12 bases sitting between them. The CDR3 runs 15 residues. Per germline, CDR1 SGHRS and CDR2 YFSETQ. CDR3 in DNA: TGCGCCAGCAGCTTGACCGTTAACAGGTACAATGAGCAGTTCTTC. It codes for CASSLTVNRYNEQFF.

The sample holds a few counts of this clonotype. The chain joins TRBV20-1 to TRBJ2-7; 10 bases match TRBD2. Germline V gives CDR1 DFQATT, CDR2 SNEGSKA (reference sequence). The CDR3 sequence is 14 residues long. The ends lost 3 bases at V and 3 bases at J; junction bases unmatched: 5. In DNA form, the CDR3 reads TGCAGTGCTAGTAGATCTAGCGGGGGCTACGAGCAGTACTTC. It yields the protein CSASRSSGGYEQYF.

The chain recombines TRBV25-1 with TRBJ1-5, with D possibly being TRBD1 (6 bases). Germline CDR1 and CDR2: MGHDK and SYGVNS. V dropped 3 bases and J dropped 7 bases, with 10 bases sitting between them. This CDR3 region has 13 residues. This chain's CDR3 is CASSDMGGQPQHF. CDR3 nucleotides: TGTGCCAGCAGTGATATGGGGGGCCAGCCCCAGCATTTT.